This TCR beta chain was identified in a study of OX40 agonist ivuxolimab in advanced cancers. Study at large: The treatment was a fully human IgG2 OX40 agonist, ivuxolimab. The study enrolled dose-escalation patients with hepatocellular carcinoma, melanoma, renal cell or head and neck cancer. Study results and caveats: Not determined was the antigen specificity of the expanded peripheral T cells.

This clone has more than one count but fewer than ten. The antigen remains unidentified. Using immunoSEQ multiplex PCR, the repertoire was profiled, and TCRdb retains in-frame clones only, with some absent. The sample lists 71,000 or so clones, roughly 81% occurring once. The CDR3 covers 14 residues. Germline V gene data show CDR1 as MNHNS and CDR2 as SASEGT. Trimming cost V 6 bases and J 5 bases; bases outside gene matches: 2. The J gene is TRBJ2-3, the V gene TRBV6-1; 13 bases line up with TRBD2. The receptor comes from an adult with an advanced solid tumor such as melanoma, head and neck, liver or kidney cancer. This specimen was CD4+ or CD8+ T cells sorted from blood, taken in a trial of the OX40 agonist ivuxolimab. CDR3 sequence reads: CASRRLAGGDTQYF. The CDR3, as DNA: TGTGCCAGCAGGAGACTAGCGGGAGGAGATACGCAGTATTTT.